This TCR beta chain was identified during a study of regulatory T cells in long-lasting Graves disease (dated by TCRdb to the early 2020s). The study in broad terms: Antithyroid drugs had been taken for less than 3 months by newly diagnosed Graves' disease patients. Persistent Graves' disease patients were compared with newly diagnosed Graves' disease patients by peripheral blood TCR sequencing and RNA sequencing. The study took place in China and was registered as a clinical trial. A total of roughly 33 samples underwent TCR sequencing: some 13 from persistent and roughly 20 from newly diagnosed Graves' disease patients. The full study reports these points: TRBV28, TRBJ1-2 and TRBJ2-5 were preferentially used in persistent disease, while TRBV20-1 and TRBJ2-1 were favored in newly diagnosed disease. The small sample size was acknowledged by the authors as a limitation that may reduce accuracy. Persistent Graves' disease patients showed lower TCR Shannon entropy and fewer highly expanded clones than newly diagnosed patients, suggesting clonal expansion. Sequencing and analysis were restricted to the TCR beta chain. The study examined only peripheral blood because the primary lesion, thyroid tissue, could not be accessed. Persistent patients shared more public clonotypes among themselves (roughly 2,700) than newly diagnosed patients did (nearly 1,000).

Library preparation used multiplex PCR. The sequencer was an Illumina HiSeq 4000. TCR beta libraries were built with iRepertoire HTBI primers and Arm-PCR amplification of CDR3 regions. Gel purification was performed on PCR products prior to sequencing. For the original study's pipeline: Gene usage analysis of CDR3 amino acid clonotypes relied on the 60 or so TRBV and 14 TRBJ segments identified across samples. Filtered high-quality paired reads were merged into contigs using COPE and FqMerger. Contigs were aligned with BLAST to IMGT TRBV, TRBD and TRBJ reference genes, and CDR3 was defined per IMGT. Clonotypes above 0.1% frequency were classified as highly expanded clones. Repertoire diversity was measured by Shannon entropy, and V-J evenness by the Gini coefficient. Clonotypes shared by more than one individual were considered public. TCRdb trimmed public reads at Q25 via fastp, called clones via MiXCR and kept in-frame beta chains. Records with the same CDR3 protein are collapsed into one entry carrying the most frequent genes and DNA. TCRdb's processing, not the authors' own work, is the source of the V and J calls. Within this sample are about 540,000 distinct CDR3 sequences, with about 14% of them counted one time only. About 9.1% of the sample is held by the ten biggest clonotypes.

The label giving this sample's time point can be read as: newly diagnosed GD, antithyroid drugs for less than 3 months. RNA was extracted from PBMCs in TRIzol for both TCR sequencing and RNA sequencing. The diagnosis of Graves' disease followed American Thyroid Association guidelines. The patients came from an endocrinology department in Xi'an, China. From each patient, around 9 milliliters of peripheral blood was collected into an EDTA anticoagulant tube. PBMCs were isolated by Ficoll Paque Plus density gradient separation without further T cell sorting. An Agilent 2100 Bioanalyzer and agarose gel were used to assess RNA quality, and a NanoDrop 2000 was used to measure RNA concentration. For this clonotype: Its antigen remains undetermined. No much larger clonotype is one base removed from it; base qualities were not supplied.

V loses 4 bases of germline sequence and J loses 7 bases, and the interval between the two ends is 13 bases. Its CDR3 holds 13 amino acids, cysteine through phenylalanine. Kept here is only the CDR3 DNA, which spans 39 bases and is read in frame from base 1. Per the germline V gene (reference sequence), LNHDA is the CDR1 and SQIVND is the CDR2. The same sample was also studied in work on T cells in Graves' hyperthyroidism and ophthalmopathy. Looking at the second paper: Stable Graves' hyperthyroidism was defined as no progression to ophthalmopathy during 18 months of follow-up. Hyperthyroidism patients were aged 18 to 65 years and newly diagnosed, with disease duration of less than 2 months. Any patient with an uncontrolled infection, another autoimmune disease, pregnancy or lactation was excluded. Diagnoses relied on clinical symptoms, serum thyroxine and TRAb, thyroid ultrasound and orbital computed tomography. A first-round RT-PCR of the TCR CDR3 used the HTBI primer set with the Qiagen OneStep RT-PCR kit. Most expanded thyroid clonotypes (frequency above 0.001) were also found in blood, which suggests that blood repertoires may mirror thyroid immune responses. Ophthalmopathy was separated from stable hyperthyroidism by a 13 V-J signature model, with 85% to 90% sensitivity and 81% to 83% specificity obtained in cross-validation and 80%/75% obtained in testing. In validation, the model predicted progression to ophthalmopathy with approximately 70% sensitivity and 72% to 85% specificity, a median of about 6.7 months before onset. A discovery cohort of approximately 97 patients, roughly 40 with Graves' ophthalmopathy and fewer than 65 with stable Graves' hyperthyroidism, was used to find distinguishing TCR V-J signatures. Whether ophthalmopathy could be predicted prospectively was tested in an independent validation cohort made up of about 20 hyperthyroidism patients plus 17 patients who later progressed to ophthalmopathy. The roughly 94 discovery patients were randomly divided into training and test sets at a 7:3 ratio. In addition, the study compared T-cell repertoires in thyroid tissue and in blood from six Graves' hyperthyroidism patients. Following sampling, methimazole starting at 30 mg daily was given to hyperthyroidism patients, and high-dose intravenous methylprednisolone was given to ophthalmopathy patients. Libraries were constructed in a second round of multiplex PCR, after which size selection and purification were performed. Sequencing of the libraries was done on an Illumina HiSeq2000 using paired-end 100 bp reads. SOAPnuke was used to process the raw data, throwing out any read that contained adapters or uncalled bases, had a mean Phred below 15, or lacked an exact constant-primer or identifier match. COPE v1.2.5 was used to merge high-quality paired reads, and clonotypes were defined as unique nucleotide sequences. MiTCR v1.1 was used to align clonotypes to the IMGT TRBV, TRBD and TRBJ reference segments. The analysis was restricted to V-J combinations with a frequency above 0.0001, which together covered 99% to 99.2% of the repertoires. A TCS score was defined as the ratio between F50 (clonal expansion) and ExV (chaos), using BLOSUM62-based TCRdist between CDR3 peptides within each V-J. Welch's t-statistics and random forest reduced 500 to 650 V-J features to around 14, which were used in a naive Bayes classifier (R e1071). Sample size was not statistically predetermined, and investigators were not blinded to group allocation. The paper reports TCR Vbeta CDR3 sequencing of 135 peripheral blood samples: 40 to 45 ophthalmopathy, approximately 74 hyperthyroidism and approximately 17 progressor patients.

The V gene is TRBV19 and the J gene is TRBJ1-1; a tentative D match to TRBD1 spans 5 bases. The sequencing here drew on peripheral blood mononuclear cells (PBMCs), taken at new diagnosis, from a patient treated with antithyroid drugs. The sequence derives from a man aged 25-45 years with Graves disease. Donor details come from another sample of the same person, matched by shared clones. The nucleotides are TGTGCCAGTAGTACCCGGGACCGAAGTGAAGCTTTCTTT. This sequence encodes CASSTRDRSEAFF.